This T cell receptor (beta chain) derives from a study of cytomegalovirus exposure and HLA in healthy donors. V lost 11 bases to trimming and J lost 5 bases; unmatched junction nucleotides: 5. CDR1 is MNHEY and CDR2 is SVGAGI in the germline V gene. CDR3 length: 11 residues. With 60 Vbeta and 13 Jbeta primers, the PCR was carried out. Here immunoSEQ multiplex PCR was the method, and the copy in TCRdb shows in-frame clones only, minus some. The profile shows about 130,000 clones, around 82% of them singletons. The sequencing sample was made of PBMCs. The chain carries TRBV6-5 and TRBJ1-2, with 7 bases aligning to TRBD1. The receptor's source is a boy aged 5-17 years in good health and CMV-seronegative. The CDR3 coding sequence is TGTGCCCTCCAGGGGGTATATGGCTACACCTTC. Amino acids: CALQGVYGYTF.